These T cell receptor beta chains were read from a single sample in a study of T-cell reconstitution after alpha-beta-depleted transplantation in children. One entry per CDR3 protein results from TCRdb running MiXCR on the PCR reads. The sample consists of about 340,000 distinct CDR3 sequences, around 16% of them appearing once. This specimen consisted of PBMCs, mostly from graft donor cells, obtained 360 days after TCRalphabeta/CD19-depleted stem cell transplant. The origin of the receptors is a male patient between 2 and 10 years old who had a stem cell transplant for acute lymphoblastic leukemia, so the T cells may come from the graft donor. CDR3s include the opening cysteine and the closing phenylalanine or tryptophan. The D gene is left open where the match is weak. The size entry is marked missing in some rows and otherwise reads once, few, many or a size class.

.	.	TRBJ2-1	14	TRBV7-8	TGTGCCAGCAGCTTAGTCTTCGGAGGGAATGAGCAGTTCTTC	CASSLVFGGNEQFF
few	TRBD2	TRBJ2-1	15	TRBV6-1	TGTGCCAGCAGGGTCATTACTAGCGGGATTTCTGAGCAGTTCTTC	CASRVITSGISEQFF
few	.	TRBJ2-5	16	TRBV6-5	TGTGCCAGCAGTTACTTCGACAGTATCGCACAAGAGACCCAGTACTTC	CASSYFDSIAQETQYF
.	.	TRBJ2-7	13	TRBV7-2	TGTGCCAGCAGCGCCTCTTCCTACTACGAGCAGTACTTC	CASSASSYYEQYF
many	TRBD2	TRBJ2-1	13	TRBV12-3/TRBV12-4	TGTGCCAGCAGTCGACTAGCGGGAAATGAGCAGTTCTTC	CASSRLAGNEQFF
.	.	TRBJ2-2	19	TRBV5-1	TGCGCCAGCAGCAGAACAGGGTTGGCCCCTTCTAGCGAGGCCGGGGAGCTGTTTTTT	CASSRTGLAPSSEAGELFF
many	.	TRBJ1-5	13	TRBV7-6	TGTGCCAGCAGCTTAGCCACGGATCAGCCCCAGCATTTT	CASSLATDQPQHF
few	.	TRBJ2-1	13	TRBV6-2/TRBV6-3	TGTGCCAGCAGGGGACTCGCCTACAATGAGCAGTTCTTC	CASRGLAYNEQFF
many	.	TRBJ2-2	12	TRBV29-1	TGCAGCGCGAAACAGGGAGCCGGGGAGCTGTTTTTT	CSAKQGAGELFF
few	TRBD2	TRBJ2-1	12	TRBV30	TGTGCCTGGGGGAAACTAGCGAGCGAGCAGTTCTTC	CAWGKLASEQFF
.	.	TRBJ2-7	13	TRBV7-9	TGTGCCAGCAGCTTAGTTTGGGGAAACGAGCAGTACTTC	CASSLVWGNEQYF
.	TRBD2	TRBJ2-1	14	TRBV6-1	TGTGCCAGCAGTATAGGACTAGCGCACAATGAGCAGTTCTTC	CASSIGLAHNEQFF
.	.	TRBJ2-7	12	TRBV28	TGTGCCAGCAGTTTAAGAAGACCGGGGCAGTACTTC	CASSLRRPGQYF
.	.	TRBJ2-5	13	TRBV14	TGTGCCAGCAGGAGCCGGTACCAAGAGACCCAGTACTTC	CASRSRYQETQYF
many	.	TRBJ2-5	15	TRBV27	TGTGCCAGCAGTTTTCTTGGGGGTGGGCAAGAGACCCAGTACTTC	CASSFLGGGQETQYF
.	.	TRBJ2-2	12	TRBV29-1	TGCAGCGTTGATGGGGGCACCGGGGAGCTGTTTTTT	CSVDGGTGELFF
.	TRBD1	TRBJ1-1	12	TRBV29-1	TGCAGCGGGGGACAGCTGAACACTGAAGCTTTCTTT	CSGGQLNTEAFF
few	.	TRBJ2-1	18	TRBV4-1	TGCGCCAGCAGCCAAGCCATGTACGGGTCAAGCTCCTACAATGAGCAGTTCTTC	CASSQAMYGSSSYNEQFF
few	TRBD1	TRBJ2-1	16	TRBV4-1	TGCGCCAGCAGCCTTATGGGACAGGGTAATAACGGTGAGCAGTTCTTC	CASSLMGQGNNGEQFF
few	.	TRBJ2-2	14	TRBV5-6	TGTGCCAGCAGCACGGGACCGGACACCGGGGAGCTGTTTTTT	CASSTGPDTGELFF
few	.	TRBJ2-5	13	TRBV2	TGTGCCAGCAAATTTAGGGTTCGAGAGACCCAGTACTTC	CASKFRVRETQYF
.	TRBD1	TRBJ2-5	13	TRBV6-1	TGTGCCAGTACAGGGGAGTGGGAAGAGACCCAGTACTTC	CASTGEWEETQYF
.	.	TRBJ2-7	15	TRBV4-3	TGCGCCAGCAGCCAGGGGGGAGCGCGCTCCTACGAGCAGTACTTC	CASSQGGARSYEQYF
few	.	TRBJ2-7	15	TRBV7-2	TGTGCCAGCAGCTTAGCAGAGAACCCTCTCTACGAGCAGTACTTC	CASSLAENPLYEQYF
few	TRBD2	TRBJ2-1	14	TRBV20-1	TGCAGTGCCGCCAGCGGGGCCTATTACAATGAGCAGTTCTTC	CSAASGAYYNEQFF
few	.	TRBJ2-1	11	TRBV20-1	TGCAGTGCAGGGTCCTACAATGAGCAGTTCTTC	CSAGSYNEQFF
few	.	TRBJ2-7	15	TRBV6-5	TGTGCCAGCAGTTACTCGAACCCAGGATCCTACGAGCAGTACTTC	CASSYSNPGSYEQYF
few	TRBD2	TRBJ2-7	14	TRBV12-3/TRBV12-4	TGTGCCAGCAAGCGAAGCGGGGTAAGGTACGAGCAGTACTTC	CASKRSGVRYEQYF
many	.	TRBJ1-1	12	TRBV7-9	TGTGCCAGCAGCTACGTTGGTCTTGAAGCTTTCTTT	CASSYVGLEAFF
few	TRBD2	TRBJ2-7	12	TRBV15	TGTGCCACTAGCGGGAGCGGGTACGAGCAGTACTTC	CATSGSGYEQYF
few	.	TRBJ2-5	12	TRBV14	TGTGCCAGCAGCAATAACCAAGAGACCCAGTACTTC	CASSNNQETQYF
.	.	TRBJ2-3	15	TRBV28	TGTGCCAGCAGCCGAGCGGGTTCCGACACAGATACGCAGTATTTT	CASSRAGSDTDTQYF
.	TRBD1	TRBJ2-1	15	TRBV5-1	TGCGCCAGCAGCTTTGAGGGGGACAGGGTCCAGGAGCAGTTCTTC	CASSFEGDRVQEQFF
few	.	TRBJ2-4	12	TRBV9	TGTGCCAGCAGCGAACTACGAAACCTTCAGTACTTC	CASSELRNLQYF
few	.	TRBJ2-1	15	TRBV7-8	TGTGCCAGCAACCCCGAACTGCCGAGGGGGGAGGAGCAGTTCTTC	CASNPELPRGEEQFF
.	.	TRBJ2-1	16	TRBV24-1	TGTGCCACCAGCGGGAGTCCTGGGTACACCTACAATGAGCAGTTCTTC	CATSGSPGYTYNEQFF
few	TRBD1	TRBJ2-5	14	TRBV3-1	TGTGCCAGCAGCCGAGGGACAGTTCAAGAGACCCAGTACTTC	CASSRGTVQETQYF
few	.	TRBJ2-3	17	TRBV4-2	TGTGCCAGCAGCCAAGATGCCAGGTTCGGAGTGGCAGATACGCAGTATTTT	CASSQDARFGVADTQYF
.	TRBD1	TRBJ2-2	16	TRBV12-3/TRBV12-4	TGTGCCAGCAGTTTTTCGAGGGGGCGCAACACCGGGGAGCTGTTTTTT	CASSFSRGRNTGELFF
.	.	TRBJ2-7	15	TRBV4-3	TGCGCCAGCAGCCCGACTCTTAGGGTCTTCTACGAGCAGTACTTC	CASSPTLRVFYEQYF
.	.	TRBJ2-2	14	TRBV27	TGTGCCAGCAGTTCTACACTGGTCGCCGGGGAGCTGTTTTTT	CASSSTLVAGELFF
many	.	TRBJ1-1	11	TRBV20-1	TGCAGTGCTCGGACGCTGTCTGAAGCTTTCTTT	CSARTLSEAFF
.	.	TRBJ2-5	15	TRBV4-2	TGTGCCAGCAGCCAAGATATGGGTTTCCAAGAGACCCAGTACTTC	CASSQDMGFQETQYF
.	TRBD2	TRBJ2-1	16	TRBV29-1	TGCAGCGCCGCCGGACTAGCGGGCGTTTCCTACAATGAGCAGTTCTTC	CSAAGLAGVSYNEQFF
few	TRBD1	TRBJ2-1	17	TRBV27	TGTGCCAGCAGTTTCCCCCCTGGAAACCCAGGGGGCAATGAGCAGTTCTTC	CASSFPPGNPGGNEQFF
.	.	TRBJ2-3	15	TRBV20-1	TGCAGTGCTAGACCAAAGACAGGTGGGGGAGATACGCAGTATTTT	CSARPKTGGGDTQYF
many	.	TRBJ2-3	16	TRBV27	TGTGCCAGCAGCCCCGGGGGTAGCGATTTCACAGATACGCAGTATTTT	CASSPGGSDFTDTQYF
.	.	TRBJ2-5	16	TRBV7-8	TGTGCCAGCAGCTTAACCACCTACGGGGCAGGGGAGACCCAGTACTTC	CASSLTTYGAGETQYF
few	TRBD1	TRBJ1-5	15	TRBV9	TGTGCCAGCAGCGTGACAGGGGGGCCTAATCAGCCCCAGCATTTT	CASSVTGGPNQPQHF
few	TRBD2	TRBJ2-7	18	TRBV5-5	TGTGCCAGCAGCTTGGGTACCACCCTAGCGGGTATTTCCTACGAGCAGTACTTC	CASSLGTTLAGISYEQYF
.	TRBD1	TRBJ1-1	15	TRBV28	TGTGCCAGCAGTTTGACAGGGGGCTGGGGCACTGAAGCTTTCTTT	CASSLTGGWGTEAFF
few	.	TRBJ2-1	16	TRBV20-1	TGCAGTGCTAGAGGGGGCTCGGGGAGCTCCTACAATGAGCAGTTCTTC	CSARGGSGSSYNEQFF
once	TRBD2	TRBJ2-3	14	TRBV30	TGTGCCTCCCTAGCGGGGCTTAGCACAGATACGCAGTATTTT	CASLAGLSTDTQYF